The 16 T cell receptor beta chains below come from one sample, sequenced in a study of human CD8 memory T cell subsets. Sequencing libraries of TCR beta were made by UMI-labeled 5' RACE. TCRdb re-called the 5' RACE reads and catalogs CDR3 proteins one per entry, DNA excluded. This sample carries 10,000 to 11,000 distinct CDR3 sequences, with roughly 9.8% going to the ten biggest clones. Specimen: CD8+ stem-like memory T cells (TSCM and TCM) sorted from PBMCs. Subset here: stem-like memory CD8 T cells (TSTEM), CCR7+ PD-1- TIGIT-. These receptors all stem from a human donor in good health.

This clonotype shows up as medium-sized by frequency. The chain recombines TRBV12-3 or TRBV12-4 with TRBJ1-1. The CDR3 has 14 amino acids. CDR3 region: CANSPGVEGTEAFF.

This sequence joins TRBV11-3 and TRBJ2-5. Germline CDR1 reads SGHNT; CDR2 reads YENEEA. This CDR3 is built from 13 residues. This CDR3 is CASRGREQETQYF. The variable domain in full, completed from reference TRBV11-3 and TRBJ2-5, reads EAGVVQSPRYKIIEKKQPVAFWCNPISGHNTLYWYLQNLGQGPELLIRYENEEAVDDSQLPKDRFSAERLKGVDSTLKIQPAELGDSAVYLCASRGREQETQYFGPGTRLLVL.

The chain employs TRBV28 and TRBJ2-3; the TCRdb call, TRBD2, lacks DNA for checking. Germline V gives CDR1 MDHEN, CDR2 SYDVKM. The CDR3 length is 14 residues. The CDR3: CASSLRGGENTQYF. Based on the CDR3 plus reference TRBV28 and TRBJ2-3, the full variable domain is DVKVTQSSRYLVKRTGEKVFLECVQDMDHENMFWYRQDPGLGLRLIYFSYDVKMKEKGDIPEGYSVSREKKERFSLILESASTNQTSMYLCASSLRGGENTQYFGPGTRLTVL.

Measured by frequency, this clonotype is medium-sized. The chain is built from TRBV27 and TRBJ1-1; TCRdb proposes TRBD1, but this gene call is untestable without DNA. This CDR3 has 16 amino acids. From germline, CDR1 is MNHEY and CDR2 SMNVEV (reference sequence). CDR3 loop: CASSLGQRYGTTEAFF.

This chain joins TRBV7-8 and TRBJ2-1; TCRdb outputs TRBD2, but without DNA this stays unchecked. The CDR3 is made up of 17 amino acids. Germline V lookup: CDR1 SGHVS, CDR2 FQNEAQ. CDR3 residues: CASSSSRGGRAFNEQFF.

The chain joins TRBV12-3 or TRBV12-4 to TRBJ2-5; the D call from TCRdb, TRBD2, cannot be confirmed without DNA. The CDR3 has 12 amino acids. The CDR3 region is CASMASEETQYF.

The rearrangement joins TRBV27 to TRBJ2-3; absent DNA, TCRdb's TRBD1 call cannot be checked. The CDR3 length is 14 residues. CDR1 and CDR2 from the germline V gene are MNHEY and SMNVEV (reference sequence). CDR3: CASSFGQGTDTQYF.

The chain recombines TRBV7-8 with TRBJ2-7. The CDR3 contains 14 residues. Germline values: CDR1 SGHVS, CDR2 FQNEAQ. The chain's CDR3 is CASSLNAEYLEQYF.

The chain is built from TRBV2 and TRBJ2-1. CDR3 length equals 15 residues. The V gene's germline CDR1 is SNHLY and CDR2 FYNNEI. The CDR3 spells CASSAGGSSYNEQFF.

The chain has TRBV29-1 and TRBJ1-1; TCRdb's D gene call, TRBD1, goes unchecked for lack of DNA. The germline V gene has CDR1 SQVTM and CDR2 ANQGSEA. The CDR3 loop spans 12 amino acids. CDR3 residues: CSVSGDTIEAFF.

The chain recombines TRBV7-2 with TRBJ2-5; TCRdb outputs TRBD2, but without DNA this stays unchecked. The CDR3 extends over 16 amino acids. In germline, CDR1 is SGHTA, CDR2 FQGNSA. The CDR3 loop reads CASSTTSGGQYETQYF. Filled out from reference TRBV7-2 and TRBJ2-5, the complete variable domain reads GAGVSQSPSNKVTEKGKDVELRCDPISGHTALYWYRQSLGQGLEFLIYFQGNSAPDKSGLPSDRFSAERTGGSVSTLTIQRTQQEDSAVYLCASSTTSGGQYETQYFGPGTRLLVL.

This chain connects TRBV20-1 to TRBJ1-2. There are 12 residues in the CDR3. In germline, CDR1 is DFQATT, CDR2 SNEGSKA (reference sequence). CDR3 amino acids: CSANLANYGYTF.

The CDR3 region is CASSLSEKYGYTF. This chain links TRBV28 with TRBJ1-2. CDR1 MDHEN and CDR2 SYDVKM come from the germline V gene. CDR3 length equals 13 residues.

V is TRBV20-1 and J is TRBJ2-3; the D call from TCRdb, TRBD2, cannot be confirmed without DNA. Germline CDR1 DFQATT, CDR2 SNEGSKA (reference sequence). CDR3 length: 17 amino acids. CDR3 sequence reads: CSAQPQSSGGYTDTQYF.

The CDR3: CSARDLATYEQYF. The V call is TRBV20-1, the J call TRBJ2-7. CDR1 is DFQATT and CDR2 is SNEGSKA in the germline V gene (reference sequence). CDR3 length equals 13 residues.

The rearrangement joins TRBV20-1 to TRBJ1-5; without DNA, the TCRdb call of TRBD1 cannot be checked. Germline V gene data show CDR1 as DFQATT and CDR2 as SNEGSKA (reference sequence). The CDR3 loop spans 16 amino acids. CDR3 loop: CSAREMGTGIDQPQHF.